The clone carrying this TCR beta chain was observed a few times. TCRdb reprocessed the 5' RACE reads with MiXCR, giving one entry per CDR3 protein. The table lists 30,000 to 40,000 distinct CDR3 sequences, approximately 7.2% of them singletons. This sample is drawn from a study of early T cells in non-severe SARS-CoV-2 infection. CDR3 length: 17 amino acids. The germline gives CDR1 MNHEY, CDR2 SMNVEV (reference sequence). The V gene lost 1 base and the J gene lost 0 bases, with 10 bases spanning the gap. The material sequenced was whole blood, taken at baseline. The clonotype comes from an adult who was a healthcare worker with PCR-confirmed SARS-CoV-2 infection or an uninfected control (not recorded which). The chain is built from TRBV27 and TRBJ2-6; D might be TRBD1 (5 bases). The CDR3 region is CASSLWQGASGANVLTF. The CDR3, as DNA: TGTGCCAGCAGTTTATGGCAGGGCGCCTCTGGGGCCAACGTCCTGACTTTC.